This entry describes one T cell receptor (beta chain). Its matching antigen is unknown. This sample is drawn from a study of memory CD8 T cells in hepatitis C reinfection. Overall study context: HCV reinfection: RNA-positive following two negative tests at least 60 days apart. Samples late or after reinfection came 12 to 24 weeks post-detection.

Indicated time point: late/post reinfection, 12 to 24 weeks after detection. TCR sequencing was done directly ex vivo on sorted cells, without expansion in vitro. Total naive CD8 T cells were sorted as viable CD3+ CD8+ CD45RO- cells from a couple of donors. Deletions cut 0 bases from V and 1 base from J, with 11 bases between. Germline lookup yields CDR1 MRHNA and CDR2 SNTAGT. This CDR3 region has 16 residues. TCRdb keeps only in-frame clones here, not all; method: immunoSEQ multiplex PCR. Of 45,000 to 50,000 clones listed, 75% to 90% are singletons. Findings and limits, study-wide: With 5 or 6 donors, public clonotype conclusions could not be definitive.

This sequence was found in a man aged 18 to 29 with hepatitis C virus infection. This chain connects TRBV6-4 to TRBJ2-3; no reliable D call. The sample consisted of naive CD8+ T cells sorted from blood. The CDR3 sequence: CASSDSVSLGTDTQYF. CDR3 DNA sequence: TGTGCCAGCAGTGACTCGGTCAGCCTAGGCACAGATACGCAGTATTTT.